A single sample is the source of the 14 T cell receptor beta chains below, sequenced in a study of blood T cell repertoires in COVID-19. Clones were sequenced by immunoSEQ multiplex PCR, and TCRdb holds only the in-frame ones, with some missing. The sample yields 300,000 or so clones, over 75% seen once. The specimen sequenced was PBMCs or T cells enriched from blood (not recorded which). The receptors were sampled from a woman between 25 and 40 years old who had recovered from COVID-19.

The chain uses TRBV14 and TRBJ2-3; 12 nucleotides align to TRBD2. CDR3 length equals 18 residues. CDR1 SGHDN and CDR2 FVKESK come from the germline V gene. The junction had 8 bases not matched to a gene; V was cut back by 0 bases and J by 4 bases. This CDR3 reads CASSQDWLAGGPSDTQYF. CDR3 nucleotide sequence: TGTGCCAGCAGCCAAGATTGGCTAGCGGGGGGGCCGTCAGATACGCAGTATTTT. Full variable domain (rest looked up from reference TRBV14 and TRBJ2-3): EAGVTQFPSHSVIEKGQTVTLRCDPISGHDNLYWYRRVMGKEIKFLLHFVKESKQDESGMPNNRFLAERTGGTYSTLKVQPAELEDSGVYFCASSQDWLAGGPSDTQYFGPGTRLTVL.

The V gene is TRBV25-1, the J gene TRBJ1-1, with D perhaps TRBD1 (5 bases). Trimming cost V 3 bases and J 8 bases, with 22 bases left between them. CDR1 and CDR2 from the germline V gene are MGHDK and SYGVNS. The CDR3 contains 16 residues. The CDR3 loop is CASSDWGGEAGAEAFF. The CDR3 DNA follows: TGTGCCAGCAGTGATTGGGGGGGAGAGGCCGGGGCAGAAGCTTTCTTT.

The V and J genes are TRBV28 and TRBJ2-7; D may be TRBD1 (6 bases). The CDR3 length is 15 residues. V lost 7 bases, J lost 1 base, and 17 bases lay in between. Per germline, CDR1 MDHEN and CDR2 SYDVKM. The CDR3 nucleotides read TGTGCCAGCAATCTCCCAGGCCAGGGGTCCTACGAGCAGTACTTC. Its protein product is CASNLPGQGSYEQYF.

The chain recombines TRBV5-1 with TRBJ2-5, with 9 bases matching TRBD1. The CDR3 loop spans 16 amino acids. Per the germline V gene, CDR1 is SGHRS and CDR2 is YFSETQ. V gave up 4 bases and J gave up 4 bases; unmatched junction bases: 11. CDR3 in DNA: TGCGCCAGCAGCGAGGGGGGACAGGGAGGAACAGAGACCCAGTACTTC. Its translation: CASSEGGQGGTETQYF.

This rearrangement joins TRBV10-3 to TRBJ2-3; TRBD2 matches at 8 bases. Germline CDR1 is ENHRY and CDR2 is SYGVKD. Trimming cost V 10 bases and J 4 bases; bases outside gene matches: 10. The CDR3 is made up of 14 amino acids. The CDR3 DNA reads as TGTGCCACGTCCCGGGGGGGTCGGGCAGATACGCAGTATTTT. Encoded protein: CATSRGGRADTQYF.

The count of this clone is one. The rearrangement links TRBV12-5 to TRBJ2-7; 8 positions match TRBD1. Germline CDR1 and CDR2: LGHNT and FRNRAP. The V segment lost 0 bases and the J segment 4 bases; nucleotides outside the gene matches: 5. This CDR3 spans 15 amino acids. Here the CDR3 DNA reads TGTGCTAGTGGTTTGGTAGGCAGGGGGCCTTACGAGCAGTACTTC. As protein: CASGLVGRGPYEQYF.

This clone was detected once. V and J are TRBV10-3 and TRBJ1-6, with 9 bases identical to TRBD1. The CDR3 has 14 residues. The junction had 1 base not matched to a gene; V was cut back by 5 bases and J by 5 bases. Germline values: CDR1 ENHRY, CDR2 SYGVKD. DNA of the CDR3: TGTGCCATCAGTAGGGACAGGGATAATTCACCCCTCCACTTT. Translating gives CAISRDRDNSPLHF.

The V call is TRBV10-3, the J call TRBJ2-3; possible D gene TRBD2, 5 bases. Trimming cost V 4 bases and J 0 bases, with 11 bases left between them. The CDR3 is made up of 15 amino acids. The germline gives CDR1 ENHRY, CDR2 SYGVKD. CDR3 in amino acids: CAISVTDSSTDTQYF. CDR3 DNA: TGTGCCATCAGTGTCACGGACTCGAGCACAGATACGCAGTATTTT.

The gene calls are TRBV7-2 and TRBJ1-2, with TRBD1 matching over 7 bases. Per the germline V gene, CDR1 is SGHTA and CDR2 is FQGNSA. This CDR3 is built from 14 residues. Trimming at V came to 5 bases and at J to 0 bases, leaving 3 bases not matched to a gene. The CDR3 region is CASSPRGTNYGYTF. CDR3 nucleotides: TGTGCCAGCAGCCCCAGGGGGACTAACTATGGCTACACCTTC.

V usage is TRBV4-3 and J usage is TRBJ1-6, with D perhaps matching TRBD1 (5 bases). The V end lost 4 bases, the J end lost 4 bases, and 17 bases lay between the germline ends. Germline V gene data show CDR1 as LGHNA and CDR2 as YSLEER. The length of the CDR3 is 17 residues. CDR3 loop: CASSPDPAGSYNSPLHF. The CDR3, as DNA: TGCGCCAGCAGCCCAGACCCGGCAGGGTCTTATAATTCACCCCTCCACTTT.

A few counts support this clone. The chain employs TRBV7-9 and TRBJ2-7, with 9 bases that match TRBD1. The CDR3 loop spans 18 amino acids. V was pared by 2 bases and J by 2 bases, with 13 bases of the junction left unmatched. Germline values: CDR1 SEHNR, CDR2 FQNEAQ (reference sequence). CDR3 sequence reads: CASSLPGEGQGHAYEQYF. The CDR3, as DNA: TGTGCCAGCAGCTTACCGGGGGAGGGACAGGGTCACGCCTACGAGCAGTACTTC.

V usage is TRBV9 and J usage is TRBJ1-4; 8 bases are a match to TRBD1. CDR1 and CDR2 from the germline V gene are SGDLS and YYNGEE. The CDR3 spans 15 residues. Germline trimming cut 3 bases from V and 5 bases from J; bases unmatched to any gene: 6. The CDR3 reads CASSADRGPNEKLFF. The DNA of the CDR3 is TGTGCCAGCAGCGCAGACAGGGGACCGAATGAAAAACTGTTTTTT.

The chain joins TRBV14 to TRBJ2-2; 8 nucleotides align to TRBD1. The V segment lost 6 bases and the J segment 4 bases; nucleotides outside the gene matches: 7. From germline, CDR1 is SGHDN and CDR2 FVKESK. The CDR3 is made up of 15 amino acids. CDR3 residues: CASRKGQAATGELFF. The DNA for the CDR3 is TGTGCCAGCAGGAAGGGACAGGCGGCCACCGGGGAGCTGTTTTTT.

The chain employs TRBV3-1 (or the pseudogene TRBV3-2) and TRBJ2-1; the match to TRBD2 covers 7 bases. V lost 1 base, J lost 4 bases, and 10 bases stayed unmatched. Germline V gene sequence: CDR1 LGHDT, CDR2 YNNKEL (reference sequence). This CDR3 region has 17 residues. CDR3 sequence: CASSQGARGTPYNEQFF. The CDR3 nucleotides are TGTGCCAGCAGCCAAGGTGCGCGGGGGACCCCGTACAATGAGCAGTTCTTC.